The TCR beta chain under discussion was sequenced for a study of cytomegalovirus exposure and HLA in healthy donors (dated by TCRdb to the late 2010s). Turning to the overall study: In an earlier analysis of 550 to 750 of the donors, 250 to 350 Gb of sequence data and 90 million to 120 million unique TCR beta sequences from 150 million to 200 million T cells were reported. Approximately 310 gigabases of sequencing data and roughly 81 million unique TCR sequences made up an early release that covered several hundred HLA-typed donors. Among the roughly 400 genotyped donors, more than 70% belonged to the genetic ancestry cluster associated with self-reported Caucasian donors. The aim of the study was to test whether cataloging public T cell receptors could identify signatures of past pathogen exposure. The T cell repertoires of around 730 subjects were profiled by immunosequencing and related to cytomegalovirus serostatus. A separate validation cohort of some 130 different subjects was used in addition to the roughly 670-subject first cohort. To predict cytomegalovirus infection status, the study combined high-throughput TCR immunosequencing, statistical association of individual TCRs with disease status, and machine learning. A later analysis re-analyzed previously published TCR beta repertoires from 500 to 700 donors and added high-resolution HLA genotyping to study TCR occurrence patterns. The later analysis used no new phenotypic data to find candidate immune exposures, relying instead on TCR beta sequences and their occurrence across donors. In an earlier analysis of 500 to 650 of the donors, high-throughput TCR beta sequencing was used to judge whether each TCR beta V gene segment behaved as functional or pseudogenic. Alongside the repertoire data, information on donor age, sex, ethnicity and CMV serostatus was compiled. Genome-wide SNP genotypes for about 65% of the 666 donors were used in a later genetic analysis, which treated that subset as a discovery cohort. Every discovery cohort repertoire had been produced on one sequencing platform. Class I and class II HLA loci were covered by the typing at four-digit resolution. Typing coverage varied by locus: 629-630 donors for A, B, C, DRB1 and DQB1; more than 500 for DQA1; 600 to 610 for DPA1; approximately 470 for DPB1. Four to six DR-DQ haplotypes were handled as single units for association and clustering, since linkage in the cohort was strong. Among some 400 genotyped donors of the cohort, an average of around 220,000 unique TCR beta nucleotide sequences was sequenced per donor, of which approximately 19% were non-productive.

Concerning this clone itself: The antigen it recognizes is unknown. No quality values exist for individual bases; no much larger clone is one base distant.

The library was generated by the immunoSEQ multiplex PCR assay. For the multiplex PCR, a mixture combining 60 forward primers for TCR Vbeta segments and 13 reverse primers for TCR Jbeta segments was used. A multiplex PCR assay on genomic DNA amplified the CDR3 region of rearranged TCR beta genes. The amplified TCR beta libraries were sequenced on the Illumina HiSeq System as 87-base-pair reads. The original pipeline was this. In a later analysis, tens of millions of unique TCR beta chains were counted across the roughly 610 repertoires, and about 9.9 million of these chains were shared by at least two donors. Raw reads were error-corrected and collapsed into unique sequences by a nearest-neighbor algorithm in which closely related sequences were merged to remove PCR and sequencing errors. Alignment of CDR3 sequences to IMGT reference sequences was used to assign V, D and J gene segments. For a sequence to be retained, at least a six-nucleotide match to both a V gene segment and a J gene segment was required. A rearrangement counted as productive if the CDR3 had no stop codons and remained in frame with V and J, and every other rearrangement counted as non-productive. Following IMGT convention, CDR3 was defined as the stretch from the second conserved V-encoded cysteine to the conserved J-encoded phenylalanine. The earlier analysis of 550 to 650 of the donors excluded any sequence lacking an unambiguous match to a single V gene segment. In an earlier analysis of approximately 550 of the donors, V segments were called functional above 56.7% productive rearrangements and were called segregating when the between-donor standard deviation exceeded 5%. To diagnose cytomegalovirus status from the catalog of TCR beta chain sequences, a statistical classification framework was built. In a later analysis, V and J genes were assigned by comparing TCR nucleotide sequences against IMGT/GENE-DB human TR gene sequences. A later analysis assigned CDR3 sequences and most-parsimonious VDJ recombination scenarios with the TCRdist pipeline. In a later analysis, each TCR beta chain was defined by its CDR3 amino acid sequence together with its V-gene family, and reads lacking a unique V-gene family were excluded. To address suspected cross-contamination and a sequencing artifact, a later analysis removed approximately 590 highly shared, low-generation-probability nucleotide sequences. In a later analysis, a clonal expansion index was calculated for each public chain from normalized within-repertoire ranks of inferred template counts. Generation probabilities in a later analysis came from a VDJ recombination model fitted to out-of-frame rearrangements, and those results were checked against IGoR. Hypergeometric tests were used in a later analysis to score TCR-TCR, TCR-HLA and TCR-CMV co-occurrence, with a repertoire-size bias correction applied to the TCR pairs. False discovery rates were estimated in a later analysis by permuting HLA or CMV assignments 20 times. In a later analysis, co-occurring TCRs were grouped using DBSCAN, and TCRdist sequence similarity was added for clustering within HLA-allele-positive subsets. Repertoires with fewer than 30,000 or more than 120,000 public chains were left out of co-occurrence clustering, as were a handful of repertoires with anomalous nucleotide sharing. This immuneACCESS table, as held by TCRdb, lists in-frame sequences with V and J called but not all clones. Of the missing ones, under half trace to an unresolved V gene in checked studies; the others have no known cause. The V and J calls and the clone size are those of that table, but D and trimming were determined from the DNA. Across this sample there are under 200,000 clones, with roughly 77% seen only once. The top ten clonotypes cover over 2.5% of the sample.

V lost 2 bases and J lost 5 bases, and the count of bases not matched to a germline gene is 5. Reading the germline V gene gives CDR1 ENHRY and CDR2 SYGVKD. Reading from cysteine to phenylalanine, the CDR3 counts 14 amino acids. Only CDR3 DNA remains: 42 bases, in frame from the first base. Beyond this particular receptor, the publication reports: When HLA alleles, especially DR and DQ, strongly co-occurred, attributing TCR associations to individual alleles was difficult. The sequencing pipeline was judged likely to have produced a cluster of highly shared sequence variants as a technical artifact. The only immune exposure information available for the cohort was CMV serostatus. Three of the identified cytomegalovirus-associated TCR beta chains were confirmed in vitro to be specific for cytomegalovirus antigens. In a later genetic analysis, fewer N-insertions in productive TCRs were reported among donors in an Asian-associated ancestry cluster than the roughly 700-donor mean. Only TCR beta chains were sequenced in this cohort, and the absence of alpha or paired-chain data limited detectable features. According to a later analysis, TCR association rates differed among HLA loci, with DRB1 alleles showing the most associated TCRs and HLA-C alleles showing the fewest. In the study, 150 to 200 TCR beta chains were listed as associated with cytomegalovirus. Because the 87-base-pair reads could not distinguish some IMGT-functional V segments, including TRBV6-2 and TRBV6-3, those segments were excluded. Several of the top co-occurrence clusters appeared to be linked to parvovirus B19, influenza, CMV and Epstein-Barr virus, according to a later analysis. An association between a missense DCLRE1C variant and V-gene and J-gene trimming of TCR beta chains was found in a later genetic analysis and replicated in an independent cohort. In both the original and validation cohorts, the classifier was reported to diagnose cytomegalovirus status with high specificity and sensitivity. A later analysis associated about 17,000 TCR beta sequences with specific HLA alleles at a false discovery rate of 0.05. According to a later analysis, most CMV-associated TCR beta chains appeared to be HLA-restricted, and the HLA associations seemed to be driven largely by CMV exposure. Correlated functional status among segregating V segments might reflect linkage disequilibrium, but an unknown experimental factor could not be ruled out. Broadly in line with IMGT annotations, most TCR beta V segments showed up in productive rearrangements about 90% or about 30% of the time in an earlier analysis of some 590 of the donors. Because HLA typing was unavailable for some donors at each locus, only the typed subset was used in association tests. In a later analysis, HLA-associated TCR beta chains were found to be more clonally expanded and to have lower generation probabilities than equally common non-associated chains. A further reported finding was that TCR beta sequences accurately predicted the HLA-A and HLA-B alleles for most subjects in the first cohort. Roughly uniform sequencing depth across donors was assumed in presence/absence analyses, although this assumption may not hold. Most TCR sequences were observed very rarely across donors, whereas some public TCRs were present in many individuals. The authors suggested that the approach could potentially be extended to other disease states and immunological phenotypes. Because counts were too low, more than 15 rarely observed V segments, including chromosome 9 orphons, were excluded from the earlier analysis of 500 to 700 of the donors.

The cohort comprised around 690 healthy bone marrow donors. At the time of sampling, every cohort member was nominally healthy, though immune exposures that went unrecorded were likely present. The donor was CMV seropositive and belonged to the group of over 250 seropositive cohort members. Every donor gave a peripheral blood sample, and the peripheral blood mononuclear cells from that sample were used for TCR beta sequencing. Genomic DNA was extracted from the blood cell samples with the Qiagen DNeasy Blood Extraction Kit. The sequence joins TRBV10-3 to TRBJ2-7; TRBD1 lines up with 8 middle nucleotides. The source of this sequence is a woman in her thirties or forties in good health and CMV-seropositive. Material: PBMCs. CDR3 loop: CAISETGGVHEQYF. The DNA sequence follows: TGTGCCATCAGTGAGACAGGGGGAGTCCACGAGCAGTACTTC.